Included here is one T cell receptor (beta chain) sequence, with context. Naive CD4+ T cells were purified with Tregs depleted by CD25. TCRdb itself ran the 5' RACE reads through MiXCR, one entry per CDR3 protein. The repertoire holds around 30,000 distinct CDR3 sequences, approximately 27% seen once, with 3.5% to 4% in the top ten. Germline V gene data show CDR1 as SQVTM and CDR2 as ANQGSEA. The CDR3 loop spans 14 amino acids. The junction had 7 bases not matched to a gene; V was cut back by 2 bases and J by 6 bases. This TCR came from a female donor with breast cancer. V and J are TRBV29-1 and TRBJ1-2, with 9 bases matching TRBD1. Sequencing was done on a sample of naive CD4+ T cells sorted from a lymph node. The sample's subset: naive CD4+ T cells, CD4+CD45RA+CD25-. CDR3 loop: CSVEPQQGADGYTF. CDR3 nucleotide sequence: TGCAGCGTTGAACCCCAACAGGGGGCAGATGGCTACACCTTC.